These 19 T cell receptor beta chains share one sample of origin, sequenced in a study of immune evolution from preneoplasia to lung adenocarcinoma. Libraries were prepared by immunoSEQ multiplex PCR; TCRdb keeps only in-frame clonotypes and omits some of them. The sample contains thousands of clones, over 70% of which appear only once. The sequencing sample was made of FFPE adjacent normal lung tissue. The source of these receptors is a person aged 70 to 80 with lung adenocarcinoma.

The rearrangement uses TRBV9 and TRBJ1-3, with D tentatively TRBD1 (5 bases). This CDR3 spans 14 amino acids. Trimming pared 4 bases from V and 4 bases from J, leaving 12 bases between. Germline-derived CDR1 and CDR2 are SGDLS and YYNGEE. CDR3 sequence reads: CASSSRDSGNTIYF. The CDR3 region has the DNA TGTGCCAGCAGCTCCAGGGATTCCGGAAACACCATATATTTT.

The chain joins TRBV29-1 to TRBJ1-3, with D unresolved. The CDR3 runs to 11 residues. V lost 0 bases to trimming and J lost 8 bases, with 5 bases between them. CDR1 and CDR2 (germline): SQVTM, ANQGSEA. CDR3 in amino acids: CSVEDVDTIYF. The DNA of the CDR3 is TGCAGCGTTGAAGACGTTGACACCATATATTTT. The full variable domain, in which reference TRBV29-1 and TRBJ1-3 provide the parts outside the CDR3, is SAVISQKPSRDICQRGTSLTIQCQVDSQVTMMFWYRQQPGQSLTLIATANQGSEATYESGFVIDKFPISRPNLTFSTLTVSNMSPEDSSIYLCSVEDVDTIYFGEGSWLTVV.

With respect to this clone: One end of the junction does not line up with germline, which may come from a read error. The rearrangement joins TRBV7-9 to TRBJ1-2; perhaps TRBD1 as D (5 bases). CDR3 length: 12 amino acids. CDR1 is SEHNR and CDR2 is FQNEAQ in the germline V gene (reference sequence). CDR3 sequence (DNA): TGTGCCAGCAGCTTAGTGGGTGGCCCACAGGCCTTC. Its translation is CASSLVGGPQAF.

J is TRBJ2-7 and V is TRBV6-5; TRBD1 matches 8 bases. This CDR3 is built from 11 residues. Germline values: CDR1 MNHEY, CDR2 SVGAGI. V was clipped by 9 bases and J by 6 bases; unmatched bases: 4. CDR3 nucleotide sequence: TGTGCCAGTCAGGGGGCGAGCGAGCAGTACTTC. Translating gives CASQGASEQYF.

V usage is TRBV27 and J usage is TRBJ2-1; TRBD1 agrees at 8 bases. V trimming: 5 bases; J trimming: 7 bases; junction bases outside the gene matches: 1. The CDR3 is 12 amino acids. Germline CDR1 MNHEY, CDR2 SMNVEV (reference sequence). This CDR3 is CASSRTGNEQFF. CDR3 nucleotides: TGTGCCAGCAGTAGGACAGGGAATGAGCAGTTCTTC.

The chain has TRBV5-4 and TRBJ2-5, with a possible D match to TRBD1 (8 bases). The germline CDR1 and CDR2 sequences are SGHNT and YYREEE (reference sequence). The CDR3 loop spans 17 amino acids. Trimming cost V 2 bases and J 4 bases, with 21 bases left between them. In nucleotides, the CDR3 is TGTGCCAGCAGCTTAAGGACAGGGTCGGGAGGCTTAGAGACCCAGTACTTC. It yields the protein CASSLRTGSGGLETQYF.

Only one count was recorded for this clone. A read error may account for a junction end that differs from germline. The chain employs TRBV4-3 and TRBJ2-2; 9 bases align to TRBD2. Germline CDR1 reads LGHNA; CDR2 reads YSLEER. The CDR3 loop spans 17 amino acids. The chain's CDR3 is CASSQTVAGVRTGELLF. In nucleotides, the CDR3 is TGCGCCAGCAGCCAAACGGTAGCGGGAGTGCGAACCGGGGAGCTGCTTTTT.

The genes are TRBV7-6 and TRBJ2-1, with 9 bases that match TRBD2. CDR1 and CDR2 (germline): SGHVS, FNYEAQ. This CDR3 is built from 15 residues. V shed 8 bases, J shed 4 bases, and the junction held 9 bases outside the gene matches. The CDR3 reads CASVAMAGGYNEQFF. CDR3 in DNA: TGTGCCAGCGTGGCGATGGCGGGAGGGTACAATGAGCAGTTCTTC.

V usage is TRBV7-3 and J usage is TRBJ1-6; a weak D match, TRBD1 (5 bases). The CDR3 is made up of 13 amino acids. V was clipped by 5 bases and J by 6 bases, with 8 bases between them. CDR1 SGHTA and CDR2 FQGTGA come from the germline V gene. This CDR3 is CASSAQGNSPLHF. In DNA, the CDR3 is TGTGCCAGCAGCGCCCAGGGTAATTCACCCCTCCACTTT.

The chain recombines TRBV10-1 with TRBJ2-5; 10 bases match TRBD1. V shed 11 bases and J 2 bases; nucleotides not matched to a gene: 5. From germline, CDR1 is WNHNN and CDR2 SYGVQD (reference sequence). The CDR3 extends over 13 amino acids. This chain's CDR3 is CARGQGWQETQYF. The CDR3 nucleotides read TGCGCCCGGGGACAGGGGTGGCAAGAGACCCAGTACTTC.

This clone has a single count. J is TRBJ2-6 and V is TRBV19, with 10 bases aligning to TRBD1. The V gene end was trimmed by 9 bases and the J gene end by 0 bases; junction bases not matched to a gene: 5. The CDR3 loop spans 16 amino acids. Germline CDR1 LNHDA, CDR2 SQIVND (reference sequence). CDR3 DNA sequence: TGTGCCAGCAAGGACAGGGGGAACTCTGGGGCCAACGTCCTGACTTTC. Protein sequence: CASKDRGNSGANVLTF.

In the case of this clone: A read error is likely, as this CDR3 ends without the conserved phenylalanine or tryptophan. The limits of the CDR3 on the DNA are not certain, so only TCRdb's listed CDR3 is given. The J gene is TRBJ2-7, the V gene TRBV7-3; TRBD1, as called in the table, went unchecked against the DNA. Per germline, CDR1 SGHTA and CDR2 FQGTGA. The CDR3 totals 13 residues, both ends included. The CDR3 protein is CASSLTKLDRSYE.

This clone was counted between two and nine times. The chain uses TRBV19 and TRBJ1-5; 7 bases match TRBD1. The germline CDR1 and CDR2 sequences are LNHDA and SQIVND (reference sequence). The CDR3 is made up of 14 amino acids. With 5 bases clipped from V and 7 bases from J, the junction kept 8 bases outside the gene matches. DNA for the CDR3: TGTGCCAGTAGTCCCCTGACAGGGAACCAGCCCCAGCATTTT. The encoded protein is CASSPLTGNQPQHF. The variable domain in full, with the rest retrieved from reference TRBV19 and TRBJ1-5, is DGGITQSPKYLFRKEGQNVTLSCEQNLNHDAMYWYRQDPGQGLRLIYYSQIVNDFQKGDIAEGYSVSREKKESFPLTVTSAQKNPTAFYLCASSPLTGNQPQHFGDGTRLSIL.

The chain joins TRBV7-3 to TRBJ2-1; tentatively, D is TRBD2 (6 bases). This CDR3 comprises 16 residues. Germline values: CDR1 SGHTA, CDR2 FQGTGA. The V end lost 5 bases, the J end lost 1 base, and 15 bases lay between the germline ends. Written as DNA, the CDR3 is TGTGCCAGCAGCCCAGGTCCGGCGGGGTCCTACAATGAGCAGTTCTTC. Its protein is CASSPGPAGSYNEQFF. The full variable domain, completed using reference TRBV7-3 and TRBJ2-1, is GAGVSQTPSNKVTEKGKYVELRCDPISGHTALYWYRQSLGQGPEFLIYFQGTGAADDSGLPNDRFFAVRPEGSVSTLKIQRTERGDSAVYLCASSPGPAGSYNEQFFGPGTRLTVL.

This chain links TRBV2 with TRBJ2-2; D remains unclear. The germline V gene has CDR1 SNHLY and CDR2 FYNNEI. The V and J ends lost 8 bases and 0 bases respectively, with 13 bases between them. This CDR3 has 15 residues. The CDR3 region is CASFYGAANTGELFF. The CDR3 nucleotides read TGTGCCAGCTTCTACGGCGCCGCGAACACCGGGGAGCTGTTTTTT. Variable domain in full (rest from reference TRBV2 and TRBJ2-2): EPEVTQTPSHQVTQMGQEVILRCVPISNHLYFYWYRQILGQKVEFLVSFYNNEISEKSEIFDDQFSVERPDGSNFTLKIRSTKLEDSAMYFCASFYGAANTGELFFGEGSRLTVL.

The rearrangement links TRBV25-1 to TRBJ2-4, with D unclear. The V end was cut by 1 base, the J end by 3 bases, with 4 bases between. CDR1 is MGHDK, CDR2 SYGVNS, per germline. CDR3 length equals 13 residues. CDR3 in amino acids: CASSESGKNIQYF. CDR3 nucleotide sequence: TGTGCCAGCAGTGAATCAGGCAAAAACATTCAGTACTTC.

This clone is judged large. V is TRBV2 and J is TRBJ1-5, with 10 bases that match TRBD1. The CDR3 has 15 amino acids. Germline V lookup: CDR1 SNHLY, CDR2 FYNNEI. Trimming took 6 bases from V and 9 from J; bases not matched to a gene: 11. Here the CDR3 reads CASREDRGTGGPQHF. In nucleotides, the CDR3 is TGTGCCAGCAGAGAGGACAGGGGGACTGGTGGGCCCCAGCATTTT. Full variable domain (missing parts from reference TRBV2 and TRBJ1-5): EPEVTQTPSHQVTQMGQEVILRCVPISNHLYFYWYRQILGQKVEFLVSFYNNEISEKSEIFDDQFSVERPDGSNFTLKIRSTKLEDSAMYFCASREDRGTGGPQHFGDGTRLSIL.

The V call is TRBV25-1, the J call TRBJ2-1; 8 bases agree with TRBD2. Per germline, CDR1 MGHDK and CDR2 SYGVNS. V lost 4 bases and J lost 6; bases outside the gene matches: 14. The CDR3 sequence is 17 residues long. In DNA form, the CDR3 reads TGTGCCAGCAGTGCCGTACTAGCGGAGAAGAGTGGCAATGAGCAGTTCTTC. This codes for CASSAVLAEKSGNEQFF.

As for this clone: Mismatch with germline at one junction end may stem from a read error. V usage is TRBV7-9 and J usage is TRBJ2-5; D is unresolved. The germline V gene encodes CDR1 SEHNR and CDR2 FQNEAQ (reference sequence). CDR3 size: 12 residues. As DNA, the CDR3 is TGTGCCAGCAGCCCCTACCATGAGACCCAGTACTTC. Protein: CASSPYHETQYF.